This TCR beta chain was recovered during a study of blood T cell repertoires in COVID-19. Overall study context: Spain, Italy and the United States supplied samples that represented acute and convalescent COVID-19. T cells, B-cell-depleted T cells, or PBMCs provided the cDNA or gDNA that served as material.

Looked up from germline, CDR1 is SGDLS and CDR2 is YYNGEE. The CDR3 loop spans 17 amino acids. The V gene end was trimmed by 2 bases and the J gene end by 6 bases; junction bases not matched to a gene: 11. In the study's own analysis: Counts of nucleated cells, estimated from reference gene primer amplification, were obtained. Here immunoSEQ multiplex PCR was the method, and the copy in TCRdb shows in-frame clones only, minus some. V and J calls plus clone size are reproduced from that table; the DNA served to infer D and trimming. In the table there are about 120,000 clones, 75% to 90% of which are singletons.

This chain connects TRBV9 to TRBJ2-4, with 10 bases aligning to TRBD1. Material: peripheral blood. The sequence derives from a woman between 65 and 79 years old with acute or convalescent COVID-19. DNA for the CDR3: TGTGCCAGCAGCGTTTCCATGGCGACAGGGGGCTTAAACATTCAGTACTTC. It is translated as CASSVSMATGGLNIQYF. The entire variable domain, with the rest obtained from reference TRBV9 and TRBJ2-4, is as follows: DSGVTQTPKHLITATGQRVTLRCSPRSGDLSVYWYQQSLDQGLQFLIQYYNGEERAKGNILERFSAQQFPDLHSELNLSSLELGDSALYFCASSVSMATGGLNIQYFGAGTRLSVL.